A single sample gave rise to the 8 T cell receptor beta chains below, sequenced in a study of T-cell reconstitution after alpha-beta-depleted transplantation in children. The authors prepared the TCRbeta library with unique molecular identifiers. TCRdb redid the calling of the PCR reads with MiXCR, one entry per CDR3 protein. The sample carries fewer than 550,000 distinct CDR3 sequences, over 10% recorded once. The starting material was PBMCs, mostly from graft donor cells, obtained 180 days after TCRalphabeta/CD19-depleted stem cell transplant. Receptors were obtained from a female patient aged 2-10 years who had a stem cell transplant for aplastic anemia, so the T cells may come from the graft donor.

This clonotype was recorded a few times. The CDR3 DNA follows: TGTGCCAGCAGTCCGGGGACAGTGGGGAACGAGCAGTACGTC. It is translated as CASSPGTVGNEQYV. The V call is TRBV27, the J call TRBJ2-7, with 7 nucleotides matching TRBD1. CDR3 length: 14 residues. Germline CDR1 reads MNHEY; CDR2 reads SMNVEV (reference sequence). Unmatched junction bases numbered 9, after V lost 5 bases and J lost 5 bases.

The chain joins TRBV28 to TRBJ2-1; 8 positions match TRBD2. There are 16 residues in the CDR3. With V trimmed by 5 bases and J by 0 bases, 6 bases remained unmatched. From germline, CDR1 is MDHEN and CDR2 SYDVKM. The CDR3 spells CASSLSGASSYNEQFF. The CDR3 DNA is TGTGCCAGCAGTCTTAGCGGGGCCAGCTCCTACAATGAGCAGTTCTTC.

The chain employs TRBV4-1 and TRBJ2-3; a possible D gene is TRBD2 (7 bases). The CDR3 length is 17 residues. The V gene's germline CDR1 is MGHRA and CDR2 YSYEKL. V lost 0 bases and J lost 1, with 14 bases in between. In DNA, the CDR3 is TGCGCCAGCAGCCAAGAACGTAGGGGGGGGGGCACAGATACGCAGTATTTT. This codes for CASSQERRGGGTDTQYF.

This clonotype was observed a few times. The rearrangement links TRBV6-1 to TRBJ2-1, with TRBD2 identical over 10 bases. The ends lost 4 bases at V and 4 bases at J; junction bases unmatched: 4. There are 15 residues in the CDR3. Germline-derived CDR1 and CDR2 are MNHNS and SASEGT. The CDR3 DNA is TGTGCCAGCAGTGTTACTAGCGGGGATTACAATGAGCAGTTCTTC. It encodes CASSVTSGDYNEQFF.

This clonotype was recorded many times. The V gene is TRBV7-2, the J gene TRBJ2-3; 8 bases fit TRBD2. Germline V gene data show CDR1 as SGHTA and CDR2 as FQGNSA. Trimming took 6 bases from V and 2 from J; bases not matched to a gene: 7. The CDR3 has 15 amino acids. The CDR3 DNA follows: TGTGCCAGCAGGCCCAGCGGGAGCGTCACAGATACGCAGTATTTT. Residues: CASRPSGSVTDTQYF. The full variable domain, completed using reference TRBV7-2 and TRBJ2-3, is GAGVSQSPSNKVTEKGKDVELRCDPISGHTALYWYRQSLGQGLEFLIYFQGNSAPDKSGLPSDRFSAERTGGSVSTLTIQRTQQEDSAVYLCASRPSGSVTDTQYFGPGTRLTVL.

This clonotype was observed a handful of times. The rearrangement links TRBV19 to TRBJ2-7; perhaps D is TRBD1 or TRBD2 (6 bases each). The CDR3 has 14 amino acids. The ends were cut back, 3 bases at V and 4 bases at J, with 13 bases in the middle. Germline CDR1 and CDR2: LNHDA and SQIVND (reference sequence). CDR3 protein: CASSIPGGGYEQYF. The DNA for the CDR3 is TGTGCCAGTAGTATCCCCGGAGGGGGATACGAGCAGTACTTC.

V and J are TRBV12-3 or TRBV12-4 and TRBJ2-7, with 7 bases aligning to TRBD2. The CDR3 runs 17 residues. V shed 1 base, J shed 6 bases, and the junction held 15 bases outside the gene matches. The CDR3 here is CASSLGAGVKVLGEQYF. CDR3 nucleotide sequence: TGTGCCAGCAGTTTAGGGGCGGGAGTTAAAGTGCTGGGCGAGCAGTACTTC.

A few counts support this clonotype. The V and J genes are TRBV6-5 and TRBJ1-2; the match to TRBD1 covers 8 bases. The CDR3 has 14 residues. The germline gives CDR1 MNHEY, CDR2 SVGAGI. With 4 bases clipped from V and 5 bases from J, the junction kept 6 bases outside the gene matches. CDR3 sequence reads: CASSSTGAAYGYTF. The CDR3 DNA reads TGTGCCAGCAGTTCGACAGGGGCCGCGTATGGCTACACCTTC.